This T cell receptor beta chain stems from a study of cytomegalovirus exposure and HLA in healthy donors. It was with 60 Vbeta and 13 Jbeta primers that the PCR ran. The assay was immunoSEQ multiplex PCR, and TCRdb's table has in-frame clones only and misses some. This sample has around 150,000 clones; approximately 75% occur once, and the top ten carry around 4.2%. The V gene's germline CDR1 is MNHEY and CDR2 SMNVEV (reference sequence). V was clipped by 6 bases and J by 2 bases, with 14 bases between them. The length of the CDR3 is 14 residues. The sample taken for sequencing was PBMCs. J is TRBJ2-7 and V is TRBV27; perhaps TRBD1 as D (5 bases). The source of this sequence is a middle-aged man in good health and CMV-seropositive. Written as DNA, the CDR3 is TGTGCCAGCAGGAGAGTGACAGCCGCCTACGAGCAGTACTTC. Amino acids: CASRRVTAAYEQYF.